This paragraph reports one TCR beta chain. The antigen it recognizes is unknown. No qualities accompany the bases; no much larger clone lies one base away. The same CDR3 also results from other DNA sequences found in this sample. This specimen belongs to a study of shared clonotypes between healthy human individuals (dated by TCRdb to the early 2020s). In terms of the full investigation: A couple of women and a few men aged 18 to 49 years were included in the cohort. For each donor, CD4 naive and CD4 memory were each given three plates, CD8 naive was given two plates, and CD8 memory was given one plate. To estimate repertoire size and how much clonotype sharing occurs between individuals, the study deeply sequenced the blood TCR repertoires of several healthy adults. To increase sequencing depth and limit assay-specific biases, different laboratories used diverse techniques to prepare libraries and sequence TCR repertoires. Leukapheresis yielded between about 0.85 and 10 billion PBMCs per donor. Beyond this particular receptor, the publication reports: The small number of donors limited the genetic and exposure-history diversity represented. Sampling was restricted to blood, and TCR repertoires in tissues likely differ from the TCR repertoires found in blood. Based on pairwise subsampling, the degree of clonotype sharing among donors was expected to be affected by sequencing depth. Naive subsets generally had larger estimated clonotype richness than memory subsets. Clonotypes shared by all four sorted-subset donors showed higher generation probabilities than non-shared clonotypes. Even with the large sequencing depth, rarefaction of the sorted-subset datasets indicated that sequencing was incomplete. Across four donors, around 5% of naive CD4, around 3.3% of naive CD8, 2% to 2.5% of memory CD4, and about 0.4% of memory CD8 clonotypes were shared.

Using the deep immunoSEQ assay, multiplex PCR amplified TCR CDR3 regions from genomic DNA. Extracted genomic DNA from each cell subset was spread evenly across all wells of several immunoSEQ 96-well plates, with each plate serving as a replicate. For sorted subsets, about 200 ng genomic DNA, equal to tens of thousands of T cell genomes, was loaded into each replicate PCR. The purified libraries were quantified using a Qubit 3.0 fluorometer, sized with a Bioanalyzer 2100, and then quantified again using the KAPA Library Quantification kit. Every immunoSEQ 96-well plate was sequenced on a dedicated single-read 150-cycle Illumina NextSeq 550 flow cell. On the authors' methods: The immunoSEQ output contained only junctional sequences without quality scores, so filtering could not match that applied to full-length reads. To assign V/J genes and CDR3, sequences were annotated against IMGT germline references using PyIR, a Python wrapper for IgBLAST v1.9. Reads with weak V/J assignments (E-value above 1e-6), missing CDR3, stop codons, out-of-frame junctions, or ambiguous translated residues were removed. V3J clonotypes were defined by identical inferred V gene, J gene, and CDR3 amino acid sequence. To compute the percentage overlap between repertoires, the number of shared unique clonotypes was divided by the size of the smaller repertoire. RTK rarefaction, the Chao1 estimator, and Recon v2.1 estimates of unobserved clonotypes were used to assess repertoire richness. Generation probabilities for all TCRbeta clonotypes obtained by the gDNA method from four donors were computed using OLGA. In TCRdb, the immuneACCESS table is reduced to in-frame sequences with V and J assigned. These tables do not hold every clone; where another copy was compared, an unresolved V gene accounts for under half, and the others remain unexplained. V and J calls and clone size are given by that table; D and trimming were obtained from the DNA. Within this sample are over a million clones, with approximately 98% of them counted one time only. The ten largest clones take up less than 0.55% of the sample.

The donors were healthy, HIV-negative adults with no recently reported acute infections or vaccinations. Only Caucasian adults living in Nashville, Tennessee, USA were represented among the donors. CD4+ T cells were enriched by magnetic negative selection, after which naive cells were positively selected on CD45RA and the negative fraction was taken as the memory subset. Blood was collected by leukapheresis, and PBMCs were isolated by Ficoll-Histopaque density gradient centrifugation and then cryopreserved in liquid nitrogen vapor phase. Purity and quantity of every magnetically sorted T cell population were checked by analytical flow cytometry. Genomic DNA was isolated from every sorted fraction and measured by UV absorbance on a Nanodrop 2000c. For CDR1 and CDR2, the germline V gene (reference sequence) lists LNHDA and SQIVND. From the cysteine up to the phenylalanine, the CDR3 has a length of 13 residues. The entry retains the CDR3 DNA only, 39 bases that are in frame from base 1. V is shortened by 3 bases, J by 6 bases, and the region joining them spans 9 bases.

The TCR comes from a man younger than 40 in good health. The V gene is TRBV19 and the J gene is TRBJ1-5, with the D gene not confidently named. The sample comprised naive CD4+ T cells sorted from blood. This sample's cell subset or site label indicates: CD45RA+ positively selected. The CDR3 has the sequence CASSILGSQPQHF. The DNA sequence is TGTGCCAGTAGTATTTTGGGATCTCAGCCCCAGCATTTT.